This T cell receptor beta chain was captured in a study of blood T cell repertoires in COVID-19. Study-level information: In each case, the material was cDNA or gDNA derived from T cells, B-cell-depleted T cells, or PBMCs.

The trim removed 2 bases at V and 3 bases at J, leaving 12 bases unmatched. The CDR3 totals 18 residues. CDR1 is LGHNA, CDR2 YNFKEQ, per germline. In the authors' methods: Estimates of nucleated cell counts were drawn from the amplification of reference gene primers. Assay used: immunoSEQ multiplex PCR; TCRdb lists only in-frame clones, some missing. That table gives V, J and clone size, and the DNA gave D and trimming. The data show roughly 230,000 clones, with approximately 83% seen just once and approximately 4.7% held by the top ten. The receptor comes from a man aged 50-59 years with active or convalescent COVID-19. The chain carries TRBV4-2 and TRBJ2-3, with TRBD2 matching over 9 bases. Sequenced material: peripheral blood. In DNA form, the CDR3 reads TGTGCCAGCAGCCAAACAGCGGGGGGTATCATTGGGACAGATACGCAGTATTTT. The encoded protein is CASSQTAGGIIGTDTQYF.